Presented here are 13 T cell receptor beta chains from one specimen sequenced in a study of blood T cell repertoires in COVID-19. Clones were sequenced by immunoSEQ multiplex PCR, and TCRdb holds only the in-frame ones, with some missing. The data show over 200,000 clones, around four fifths seen once. Sequencing was done on a sample of peripheral blood. All receptors come from a man in his forties or fifties with active or convalescent COVID-19.

The J gene is TRBJ1-1, the V gene TRBV19; 10 nucleotides agree with TRBD1. V gave up 6 bases and J gave up 10 bases; unmatched junction bases: 8. This CDR3 region has 13 residues. The germline CDR1 and CDR2 sequences are LNHDA and SQIVND (reference sequence). The CDR3 here is CASRIGQGVGAFF. CDR3 sequence (DNA): TGTGCCAGTAGGATTGGACAGGGGGTGGGAGCTTTCTTT. The full variable domain, its missing parts supplied by reference TRBV19 and TRBJ1-1, is DGGITQSPKYLFRKEGQNVTLSCEQNLNHDAMYWYRQDPGQGLRLIYYSQIVNDFQKGDIAEGYSVSREKKESFPLTVTSAQKNPTAFYLCASRIGQGVGAFFGQGTRLTVV.

This clone appeared a single time. V is TRBV21-1 and J is TRBJ2-7; TRBD2 is the table's D call, not checked against the DNA. TRBV21-1 is a pseudogene. The CDR3 has 17 residues. CDR3 region: CASSTPPRETPAYEQYF. The CDR3 DNA reads as TGTGCCAGCAGCACGCCGCCCCGGGAGACCCCTGCCTACGAGCAGTACTTC.

The chain carries TRBV11-3 and TRBJ1-1; possible D gene TRBD1, 5 bases. Trimming took off 8 bases at V and 5 bases at J, with 15 bases between the two ends. CDR1 is SGHNT, CDR2 YENEEA, per germline. This CDR3 comprises 13 residues. The CDR3 DNA follows: TGTGCCAGCGGGCAGGGAGGTCGTACTGAAGCTTTCTTT. It codes for CASGQGGRTEAFF.

This clone has just one count. The chain joins TRBV18 to TRBJ2-7; 10 bases map to TRBD1. Germline V gene sequence: CDR1 KGHSH, CDR2 LQKENI. This CDR3 is built from 15 residues. Trimming took 2 bases from V and 3 from J; bases not matched to a gene: 4. This CDR3 reads CASSPGTGAIYEQYF. The DNA for the CDR3 is TGTGCCAGCTCACCAGGGACAGGGGCGATCTACGAGCAGTACTTC.

V is TRBV5-1 and J is TRBJ2-3; a possible D gene is TRBD1 (6 bases). Trimming left V 2 bases short and J 5 bases short, with 12 bases between. Germline loops: CDR1 SGHRS, CDR2 YFSETQ. The CDR3 contains 14 residues. The CDR3 spells CASSFGQSVDTQYF. Here the CDR3 DNA reads TGCGCCAGCAGCTTCGGACAGTCGGTAGATACGCAGTATTTT.

The chain links TRBV24-1 to TRBJ1-2, with TRBD1 matching 7 bases. The CDR3 is 13 residues long. V lost 4 bases, J lost 7 bases, and 5 bases stayed unmatched. Germline-derived CDR1 and CDR2 are KGHDR and SFDVKD. In DNA, the CDR3 is TGTGCCACCAGTGAAGACAGGGTATCTGGCTACACCTTC. It specifies CATSEDRVSGYTF.

As regards this clone: Other DNA sequences from this sample encode an identical CDR3 as well. V usage is TRBV20-1 and J usage is TRBJ1-4; D might be TRBD1 (5 bases). CDR1 is DFQATT, CDR2 SNEGSKA, per germline (reference sequence). There are 11 residues in the CDR3. Deletions cut 6 bases from V and 8 bases from J, with 10 bases between. This chain's CDR3 is CSAGRGEKLFF. The DNA of the CDR3 is TGCAGTGCGGGGAGGGGAGAAAAACTGTTTTTT.

This clone was counted a single time. The CDR3 coding sequence is TGTGCCAGCAGCTTAGCGCGGACTAGCCGACTTCCCGGGGAGCTGTTTTTT. This codes for CASSLARTSRLPGELFF. The chain carries TRBV7-2 and TRBJ2-2, with 8 nucleotides matching TRBD2. CDR3 length: 17 residues. Germline V gene sequence: CDR1 SGHTA, CDR2 FQGNSA. V shed 0 bases, J shed 6 bases, and the junction held 9 bases outside the gene matches.

The CDR3 DNA sequence: TGTGCCAGCAGCTTAGCGGTTTCAGGGGAAGCTTTCTTT. Amino acid sequence: CASSLAVSGEAFF. The V call is TRBV7-9, the J call TRBJ1-1, with a weak D call TRBD1 (5 bases). Germline-derived CDR1 and CDR2 are SEHNR and FQNEAQ (reference sequence). There are 13 residues in the CDR3. V dropped 0 bases and J dropped 8 bases, with 10 bases sitting between them.

This chain uses TRBV5-1 with TRBJ2-2; D is undetermined. V dropped 6 bases and J dropped 4 bases, with 16 bases sitting between them. The CDR3 spans 15 residues. The germline gives CDR1 SGHRS, CDR2 YFSETQ. The CDR3 region has the DNA TGCGCCAGCACCCCAGAAGGTAGACTCACCGGGGAGCTGTTTTTT. Its protein is CASTPEGRLTGELFF.

This clone occurred once. The chain carries TRBV27 and TRBJ1-2; D possibly corresponds to TRBD1 (5 bases). This CDR3 has 13 amino acids. Germline CDR1 MNHEY, CDR2 SMNVEV (reference sequence). Trimming pared 4 bases from V and 3 bases from J, leaving 9 bases between. The CDR3 is CASSSQGYYGYTF. The DNA for the CDR3 is TGTGCCAGCAGTTCTCAGGGATACTATGGCTACACCTTC.

The CDR3 sequence is CARPQSKNIQYF. The CDR3 coding sequence is TGCGCCCGCCCTCAGTCCAAAAACATTCAGTACTTC. The V and J genes are TRBV10-1 and TRBJ2-4; no reliable D call. Germline V lookup: CDR1 WNHNN, CDR2 SYGVQD (reference sequence). Trimming removed 11 bases from V and 2 bases from J, with 10 bases in between. There are 12 residues in the CDR3.

The chain couples TRBV7-2 to TRBJ1-1, with D possibly matching TRBD1 (6 bases). V was cut by 4 bases and J by 7 bases, with 10 bases left in between. This CDR3 is 12 amino acids long. Looked up from germline, CDR1 is SGHTA and CDR2 is FQGNSA. The CDR3 spells CASSSGTFEAFF. CDR3 sequence (DNA): TGTGCCAGCAGCTCCGGGACATTTGAAGCTTTCTTT.